Reported below is one T cell receptor (beta chain). The antigen is undetermined. The sample belongs to a study of Graves' ophthalmopathy and Graves' hyperthyroidism. Study results and caveats: Blood also carried most expanded thyroid clonotypes exceeding 0.001 frequency.

Transcripts of RNA were the source for amplifying TCR beta CDR3 regions. After a first-round RT-PCR with HTBI primers, a second-round multiplex PCR was run. TCRdb analysed the multiplex PCR reads with MiXCR anew, one entry per CDR3 protein. The repertoire holds a few hundred thousand distinct CDR3 sequences, with about 17% as singletons. Trimming stripped 6 bases from V and 0 bases from J, with 9 bases between. This CDR3 spans 14 amino acids. CDR1 ENHRY and CDR2 SYGVKD come from the germline V gene. Input material: peripheral blood. V gene TRBV10-3 combines with J gene TRBJ1-5; D is ambiguous. This TCR came from a woman under 30 with Graves' ophthalmopathy. The CDR3 DNA reads as TGTGCCATCAGAGATCCGCGTAGCAATCAGCCCCAGCATTTT. Translated, it gives CAIRDPRSNQPQHF.